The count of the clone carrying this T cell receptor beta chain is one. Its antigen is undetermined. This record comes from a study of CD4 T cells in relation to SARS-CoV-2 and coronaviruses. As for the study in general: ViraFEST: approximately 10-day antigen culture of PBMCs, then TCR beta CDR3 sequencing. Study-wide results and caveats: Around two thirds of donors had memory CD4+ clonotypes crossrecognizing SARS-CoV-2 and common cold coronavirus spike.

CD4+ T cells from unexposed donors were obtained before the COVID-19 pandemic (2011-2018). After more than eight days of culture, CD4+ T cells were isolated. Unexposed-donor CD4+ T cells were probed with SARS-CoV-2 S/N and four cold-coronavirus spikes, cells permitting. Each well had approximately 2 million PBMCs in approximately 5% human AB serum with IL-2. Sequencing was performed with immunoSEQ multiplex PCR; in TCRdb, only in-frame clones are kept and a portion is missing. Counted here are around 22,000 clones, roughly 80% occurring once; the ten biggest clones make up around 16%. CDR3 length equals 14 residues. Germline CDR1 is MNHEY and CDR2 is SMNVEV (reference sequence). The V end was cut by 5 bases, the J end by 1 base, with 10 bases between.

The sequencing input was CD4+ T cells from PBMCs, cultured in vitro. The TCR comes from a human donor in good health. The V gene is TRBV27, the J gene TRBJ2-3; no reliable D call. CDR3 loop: CASSRLDRTDTQYF. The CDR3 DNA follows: TGTGCCAGCAGTAGGCTAGACCGCACAGATACGCAGTATTTT.